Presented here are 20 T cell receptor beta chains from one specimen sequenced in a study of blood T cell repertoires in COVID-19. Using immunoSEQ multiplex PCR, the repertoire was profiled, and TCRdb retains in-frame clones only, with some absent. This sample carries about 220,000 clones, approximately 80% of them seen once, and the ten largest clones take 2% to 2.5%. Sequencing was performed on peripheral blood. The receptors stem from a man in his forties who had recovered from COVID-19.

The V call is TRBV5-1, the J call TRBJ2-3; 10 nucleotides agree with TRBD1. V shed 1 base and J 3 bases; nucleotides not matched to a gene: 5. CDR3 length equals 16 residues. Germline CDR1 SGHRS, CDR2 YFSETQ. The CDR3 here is CASSLTGTGATDTQYF. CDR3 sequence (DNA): TGCGCCAGCAGCTTGACAGGGACAGGGGCTACAGATACGCAGTATTTT.

The CDR3 here is CASSEARSQETQYF. CDR3 bases: TGTGCCAGCAGTGAAGCGCGGAGCCAAGAGACCCAGTACTTC. The chain carries TRBV2 and TRBJ2-5; no reliable D call. CDR1 and CDR2 (germline): SNHLY, FYNNEI. This CDR3 has 14 residues. Trimming pared 0 bases from V and 1 base from J, leaving 6 bases between.

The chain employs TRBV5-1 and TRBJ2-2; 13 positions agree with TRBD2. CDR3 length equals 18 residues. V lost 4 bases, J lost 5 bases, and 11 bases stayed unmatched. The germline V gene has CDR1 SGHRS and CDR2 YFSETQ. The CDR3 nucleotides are TGCGCCAGCAGCCGATCCGGACTAGCGGGAGTACGGACCGGGGAGCTGTTTTTT. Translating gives CASSRSGLAGVRTGELFF.

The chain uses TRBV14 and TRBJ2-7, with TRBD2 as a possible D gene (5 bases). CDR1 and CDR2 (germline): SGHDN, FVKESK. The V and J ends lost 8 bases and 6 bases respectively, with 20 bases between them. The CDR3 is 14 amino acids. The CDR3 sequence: CASAYGLHPPEQYF. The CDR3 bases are TGTGCCAGCGCCTATGGACTCCACCCCCCCGAGCAGTACTTC.

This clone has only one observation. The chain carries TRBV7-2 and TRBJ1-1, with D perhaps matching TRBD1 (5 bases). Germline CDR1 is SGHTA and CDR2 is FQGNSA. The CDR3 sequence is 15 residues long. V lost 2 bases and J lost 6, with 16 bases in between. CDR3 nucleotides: TGTGCCAGCAGCTTAAAGTCGGGGGGTATTGCTGAAGCTTTCTTT. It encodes CASSLKSGGIAEAFF.

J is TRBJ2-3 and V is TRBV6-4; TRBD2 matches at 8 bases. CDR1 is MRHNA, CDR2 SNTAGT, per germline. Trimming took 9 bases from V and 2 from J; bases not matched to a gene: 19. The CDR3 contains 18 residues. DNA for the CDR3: TGTGCCAGAACCCCCTACACTAGCGGCGACTTGCTCACAGATACGCAGTATTTT. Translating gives CARTPYTSGDLLTDTQYF.

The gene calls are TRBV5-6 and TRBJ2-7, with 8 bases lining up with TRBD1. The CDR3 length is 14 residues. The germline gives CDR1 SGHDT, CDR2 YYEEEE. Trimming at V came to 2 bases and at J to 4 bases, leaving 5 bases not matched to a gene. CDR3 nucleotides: TGTGCCAGCAGCTTTGGGACAGGAGAATACGAGCAGTACTTC. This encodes CASSFGTGEYEQYF.

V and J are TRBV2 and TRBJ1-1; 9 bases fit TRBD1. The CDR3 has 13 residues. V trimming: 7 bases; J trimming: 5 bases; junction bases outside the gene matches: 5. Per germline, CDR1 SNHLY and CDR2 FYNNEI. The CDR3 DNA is TGTGCCAGCATTCCTGACAGGGGGACTGAAGCTTTCTTT. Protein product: CASIPDRGTEAFF.

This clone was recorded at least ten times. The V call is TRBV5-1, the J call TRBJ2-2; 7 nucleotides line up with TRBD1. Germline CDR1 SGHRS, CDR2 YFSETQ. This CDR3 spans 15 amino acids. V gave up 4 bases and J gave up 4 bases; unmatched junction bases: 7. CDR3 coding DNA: TGCGCCAGCAGCCCACAGGGGTTTGGCACCGGGGAGCTGTTTTTT. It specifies CASSPQGFGTGELFF.

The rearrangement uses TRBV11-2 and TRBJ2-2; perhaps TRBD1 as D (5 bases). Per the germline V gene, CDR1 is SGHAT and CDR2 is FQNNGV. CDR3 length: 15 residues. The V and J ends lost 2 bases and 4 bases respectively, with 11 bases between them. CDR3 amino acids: CASSLWQGSTGELFF. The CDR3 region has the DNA TGTGCCAGCAGCTTATGGCAGGGAAGCACCGGGGAGCTGTTTTTT.

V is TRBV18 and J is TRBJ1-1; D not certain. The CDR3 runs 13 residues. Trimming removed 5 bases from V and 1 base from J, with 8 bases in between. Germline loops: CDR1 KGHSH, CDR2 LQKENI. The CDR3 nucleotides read TGTGCCAGCTCAAGAGGAGAGAACACTGAAGCTTTCTTT. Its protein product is CASSRGENTEAFF.

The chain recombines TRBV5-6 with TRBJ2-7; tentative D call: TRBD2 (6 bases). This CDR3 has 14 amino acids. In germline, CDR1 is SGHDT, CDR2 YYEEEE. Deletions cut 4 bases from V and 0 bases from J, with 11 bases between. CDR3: CASSRGLSSYEQYF. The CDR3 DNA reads TGTGCCAGCAGCCGAGGACTAAGCTCCTACGAGCAGTACTTC.

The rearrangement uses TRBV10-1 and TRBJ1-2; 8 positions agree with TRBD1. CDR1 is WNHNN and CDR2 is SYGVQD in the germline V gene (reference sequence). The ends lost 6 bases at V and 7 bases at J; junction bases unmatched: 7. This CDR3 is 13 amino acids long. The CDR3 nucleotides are TGCGCCAGCAGCAGGACAGGGAGCGGTGGCTACACCTTC. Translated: CASSRTGSGGYTF.

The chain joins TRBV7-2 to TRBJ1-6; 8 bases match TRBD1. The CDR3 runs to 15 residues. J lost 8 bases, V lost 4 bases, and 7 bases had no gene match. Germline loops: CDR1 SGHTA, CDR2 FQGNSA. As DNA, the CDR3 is TGTGCCAGCAGCTCTAACAGGGGGTCGTATTCACCCCTCCACTTT. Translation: CASSSNRGSYSPLHF.

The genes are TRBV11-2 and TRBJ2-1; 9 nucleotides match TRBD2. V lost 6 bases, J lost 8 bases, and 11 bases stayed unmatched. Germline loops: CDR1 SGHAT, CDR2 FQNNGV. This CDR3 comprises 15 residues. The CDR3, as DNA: TGTGCCAGCAGACGAATTGGACTAGCGAGGGATGAGCAGTTCTTC. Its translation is CASRRIGLARDEQFF.

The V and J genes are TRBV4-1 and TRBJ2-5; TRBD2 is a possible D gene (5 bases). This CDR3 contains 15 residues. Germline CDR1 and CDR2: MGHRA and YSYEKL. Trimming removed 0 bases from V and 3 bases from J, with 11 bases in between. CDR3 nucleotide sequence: TGCGCCAGCAGCCAAGAAGGGAGAAGAAAAGAGACCCAGTACTTC. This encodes CASSQEGRRKETQYF.

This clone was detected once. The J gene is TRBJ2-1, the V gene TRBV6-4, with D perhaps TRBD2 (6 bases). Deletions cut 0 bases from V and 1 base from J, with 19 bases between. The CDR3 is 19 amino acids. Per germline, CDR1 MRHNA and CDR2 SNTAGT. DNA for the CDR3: TGTGCCAGCAGTGACTCTACAACAATTCTAGCGAGGTCCTACAATGAGCAGTTCTTC. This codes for CASSDSTTILARSYNEQFF.

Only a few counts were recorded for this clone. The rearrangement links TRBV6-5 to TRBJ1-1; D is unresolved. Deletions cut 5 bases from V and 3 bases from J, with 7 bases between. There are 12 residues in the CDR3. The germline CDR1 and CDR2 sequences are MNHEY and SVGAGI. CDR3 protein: CASSPGYTEAFF. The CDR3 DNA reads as TGTGCCAGCAGTCCAGGATACACTGAAGCTTTCTTT.

DNA of the CDR3: TGTGCCAGCAGTCAGCATCTCGGAGGGCCACCAGCGGATACGCAGTATTTT. Translating gives CASSQHLGGPPADTQYF. This chain links TRBV6-2 or TRBV6-3 with TRBJ2-3, with D possibly being TRBD2 (6 bases). This CDR3 comprises 17 residues. The V end was cut by 5 bases, the J end by 6 bases, with 24 bases between. CDR1 is MNHEY, CDR2 SVGEGT, per germline.

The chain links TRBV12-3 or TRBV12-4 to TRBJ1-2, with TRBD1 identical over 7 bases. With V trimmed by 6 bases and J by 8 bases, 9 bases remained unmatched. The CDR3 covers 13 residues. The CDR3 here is CASSQYRGKGYTF. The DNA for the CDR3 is TGTGCCAGCAGCCAATACAGGGGCAAAGGCTACACCTTC.